This passage covers 18 T cell receptor beta chains from one sample sequenced in a study of long-term antiretroviral therapy in people with HIV. At the survey level, the v3.0 immunoSEQ assay was run. The protocol was immunoSEQ multiplex PCR, while the TCRdb copy is restricted to in-frame clones and leaves out a portion. The sample carries 36,000 or so clones, around 79% recorded once. Material: unsorted PBMCs, obtained 0.6 years after starting antiretroviral therapy. These TCRs come from a young man with HIV.

V is TRBV13 and J is TRBJ1-6, with a possible D match to TRBD1 (5 bases). The CDR3 is 15 residues long. Trimming left V 7 bases short and J 7 bases short, with 17 bases between. Germline V gives CDR1 PRHDT, CDR2 FYEKMQ (reference sequence). In DNA form, the CDR3 reads TGTGCCAGCAACAGGAAGACGGAGTGGAATTCACCCCTCCACTTT. It translates to CASNRKTEWNSPLHF.

This clone was counted once. This chain joins TRBV27 and TRBJ2-7, with D possibly matching TRBD1 (5 bases). From germline, CDR1 is MNHEY and CDR2 SMNVEV (reference sequence). The CDR3 is made up of 13 amino acids. V was pared by 1 base and J by 5 bases, with 9 bases between. The CDR3 is CASSLFGRDEQYF. Here the CDR3 DNA reads TGTGCCAGCAGTTTATTCGGCAGGGACGAGCAGTACTTC.

Only one count was recorded for this clone. The chain employs TRBV29-1 and TRBJ2-7, with 9 bases lining up with TRBD1. Germline V gene lookup returns CDR1 SQVTM and CDR2 ANQGSEA. The CDR3 covers 13 residues. V was pared by 7 bases and J by 4 bases, with 8 bases of the junction left unmatched. CDR3 in amino acids: CSAGTGQGYEQYF. The CDR3 nucleotides read TGCAGCGCTGGGACAGGGCAAGGGTACGAGCAGTACTTC.

The rearrangement joins TRBV28 to TRBJ2-3, with D hard to call. The V and J ends lost 6 bases and 8 bases respectively, with 18 bases between them. CDR1 MDHEN and CDR2 SYDVKM come from the germline V gene. This CDR3 region has 14 residues. Here the CDR3 reads CASSLPSIVATQYF. The DNA of the CDR3 is TGTGCCAGCAGCCTACCCTCTATAGTGGCTACGCAGTATTTT.

The chain combines TRBV5-6 with TRBJ2-3; 7 bases align to TRBD2. V dropped 0 bases and J dropped 3; count of bases not matched to a gene: 10. Germline CDR1 SGHDT, CDR2 YYEEEE. The CDR3 runs 17 residues. CDR3 nucleotides: TGTGCCAGCAGCTTGGCTGGGACTACCCTTTGGACAGATACGCAGTATTTT. Amino acid sequence: CASSLAGTTLWTDTQYF.

This chain connects TRBV10-3 to TRBJ2-3, with 8 bases aligning to TRBD2. The CDR3 runs to 16 residues. V shed 1 base, J shed 2 bases, and the junction held 5 bases outside the gene matches. The germline V gene has CDR1 ENHRY and CDR2 SYGVKD. For the CDR3, the DNA is TGTGCCATCAGTGAGTTGTCGGGACTAGTCACAGATACGCAGTATTTT. Translating it yields CAISELSGLVTDTQYF.

V is TRBV7-2 and J is TRBJ2-7; unclear D gene. The V end lost 1 base, the J end lost 2 bases, and 9 bases lay between the germline ends. CDR1 and CDR2 (germline): SGHTA, FQGNSA. CDR3 length: 14 residues. The CDR3: CASSLDFGPYEQYF. The CDR3 DNA sequence: TGTGCCAGCAGCTTAGACTTCGGTCCCTACGAGCAGTACTTC.

This sequence joins TRBV28 and TRBJ1-2; D may be TRBD1 (6 bases). Looked up from germline, CDR1 is MDHEN and CDR2 is SYDVKM. Between the trimmed V and J ends, which lost 3 bases and 6 bases, there was a span of 14 bases. The CDR3 runs to 14 residues. CDR3 in amino acids: CASSFNQGKNGYTF. The CDR3 region has the DNA TGTGCCAGCAGTTTCAACCAGGGGAAAAATGGCTACACCTTC.

This clone was detected once. The chain is built from TRBV9 and TRBJ1-1; D is unresolved. This CDR3 comprises 12 residues. V gave up 3 bases and J gave up 2 bases, with 5 bases separating them. Germline CDR1 SGDLS, CDR2 YYNGEE. The CDR3 protein is CASSAINTEAFF. CDR3 coding DNA: TGTGCCAGCAGCGCAATAAACACTGAAGCTTTCTTT.

The J gene is TRBJ2-7, the V gene TRBV5-8, with 8 bases fitting TRBD1. In germline, CDR1 is SGHTS, CDR2 YDEGEE. The CDR3 sequence is 16 residues long. V lost 4 bases to trimming and J lost 7 bases; unmatched junction nucleotides: 16. Written as DNA, the CDR3 is TGTGCCAGCAGCACAAGAGGCAGGGGGCTATCGGGGGAGCAGTACTTC. Translated: CASSTRGRGLSGEQYF.

This clone was recorded only once. The gene calls are TRBV15 and TRBJ2-7, with TRBD2 identical over 8 bases. The V gene's germline CDR1 is LNHNV and CDR2 YYDKDF (reference sequence). The junction had 4 bases not matched to a gene; V was cut back by 0 bases and J by 6 bases. The CDR3 is 14 amino acids. In DNA form, the CDR3 reads TGTGCCACCAGCAGAGATAGGCTAGCGGGCGAGCAGTACTTC. Protein sequence: CATSRDRLAGEQYF.

This clone was counted only a few times. The chain is built from TRBV12-2 and TRBJ2-2; the table names TRBD2, a call not compared with the DNA. TRBV12-2 is labeled a pseudogene. The CDR3 sequence is 18 residues long. CDR3 in amino acids: CASRFPGLAGEYTGELFF. DNA for the CDR3: TGTGCAAGTCGCTTTCCCGGACTAGCGGGCGAATACACCGGGGAGCTGTTTTTT.

The chain links TRBV7-8 to TRBJ1-2, with 9 bases aligning to TRBD1. In germline, CDR1 is SGHVS, CDR2 FQNEAQ. The CDR3 is made up of 15 amino acids. Trimming took 6 bases from V and 5 from J; bases not matched to a gene: 10. The CDR3 here is CASSPQPGQGYGYTF. The CDR3 DNA reads TGTGCCAGCAGTCCACAACCGGGACAGGGTTATGGCTACACCTTC.

V and J are TRBV27 and TRBJ1-2; tentative D call: TRBD1 (5 bases). V was pared by 3 bases and J by 0 bases, with 8 bases between. Germline lookup yields CDR1 MNHEY and CDR2 SMNVEV (reference sequence). The CDR3 spans 14 residues. Here the CDR3 DNA reads TGTGCCAGCAGTTTTGCGACAGCTAACTATGGCTACACCTTC. It codes for CASSFATANYGYTF.

The rearrangement uses TRBV19 and TRBJ2-2; 10 bases are a match to TRBD1. Germline V lookup: CDR1 LNHDA, CDR2 SQIVND (reference sequence). V was pared by 6 bases and J by 7 bases, with 5 bases of the junction left unmatched. The CDR3 has 14 residues. The CDR3 DNA reads as TGTGCCAGTAGGACAGGGGGCTTCCGCGGGGAGCTGTTTTTT. This sequence encodes CASRTGGFRGELFF.

The chain combines TRBV15 with TRBJ2-1, with 7 bases matching TRBD2. This CDR3 region has 16 residues. Germline loops: CDR1 LNHNV, CDR2 YYDKDF (reference sequence). J gave up 3 bases and V 0 bases, and 5 bases lay outside the gene matches. The CDR3 DNA reads as TGTGCCACCAGCAGAGATGAGTGGGAGGGCTACAATGAGCAGTTCTTC. Amino acids: CATSRDEWEGYNEQFF.

The chain joins TRBV27 to TRBJ2-3; 12 positions match TRBD2. This CDR3 has 18 residues. Per germline, CDR1 MNHEY and CDR2 SMNVEV (reference sequence). Trimming at V came to 1 base and at J to 5 bases, leaving 10 bases not matched to a gene. The CDR3 bases are TGTGCCAGCAGTTTATGGGGTATACCGGGACTAGCGGGAGATACGCAGTATTTT. Translation gives CASSLWGIPGLAGDTQYF.

Judged by abundance, this clone is medium-sized. This chain connects TRBV7-9 to TRBJ2-1; TRBD2 might be the D (6 bases). This CDR3 is 16 amino acids long. From germline, CDR1 is SEHNR and CDR2 FQNEAQ (reference sequence). The ends were cut back, 1 base at V and 2 bases at J, with 12 bases in the middle. CDR3 in amino acids: CASSLGAEGPYNEQFF. CDR3 bases: TGTGCCAGCAGCTTAGGAGCGGAGGGCCCCTACAATGAGCAGTTCTTC.